This T cell receptor (beta chain) emerged from a study of regulatory T cells in long-lasting Graves disease (dated by TCRdb to about 2021). About the full investigation: Persistent Graves' disease was defined as persistently positive TSH receptor autoantibodies together with antithyroid drug treatment for over 5 years. Peripheral blood TCR sequencing and RNA sequencing compared persistent Graves' disease patients with newly diagnosed Graves' disease patients. The study was registered as a clinical trial and conducted in China. TCR sequencing covered around 13 persistent and 20 or so newly diagnosed Graves' disease patients, around 35 samples in total. In the clinical cohort, patients with persistent Graves' disease had used antithyroid drugs for an average of roughly 10 years.

The sample's time point label, decoded: persistent/refractory GD, antithyroid drugs over 5 years with positive TRAb. For both TCR sequencing and RNA sequencing, RNA was extracted from PBMCs using TRIzol. The diagnosis of Graves' disease followed American Thyroid Association guidelines. The patients came from an endocrinology department in Xi'an, China. Each patient gave around 9 milliliters of peripheral blood, collected in an EDTA anticoagulant tube. Ficoll Paque Plus density gradient separation was used to isolate PBMCs, and no further T cell sorting was performed. RNA quality was checked with an Agilent 2100 Bioanalyzer and agarose gel, and concentration with a NanoDrop 2000. Trimming costs V 4 bases and J 1 base, and their ends lie 13 bases apart. The germline V gene specifies SGHDT as CDR1 and YYEEEE as CDR2. Including the terminal cysteine and phenylalanine, the CDR3 comprises 15 residues. The retained sequence is limited to the CDR3, 45 bases, with the frame set at the first base.

The study at large found these results: Because the primary lesion, thyroid tissue, could not be accessed, the study looked at peripheral blood alone. Persistent Graves' disease patients showed lower TCR Shannon entropy and fewer highly expanded clones than newly diagnosed patients, suggesting clonal expansion. As a limitation, the authors acknowledged that the small sample size may reduce accuracy. TRBV28, TRBJ1-2 and TRBJ2-5 were preferentially used in persistent disease, while TRBV20-1 and TRBJ2-1 were favored in newly diagnosed disease. Sequencing and analysis were limited to the TCR beta chain. Patients with persistent disease shared more public clonotypes (fewer than 3,000) than newly diagnosed patients did (around 1,000).

For this clonotype: The target of this receptor is not known. It has no much larger one-base neighbor in the sample; base qualities were not kept.

Receptor amplification or capture employed multiplex PCR. TCRdb shows the sequencer as Illumina HiSeq 4000. CDR3 regions were amplified by Arm-PCR with iRepertoire HTBI primers to construct TCR beta libraries. Before sequencing, the PCR products went through gel purification. In the authors' own workflow: Gene usage analysis of CDR3 amino acid clonotypes used the 62 TRBV and 14 TRBJ segments found across samples. COPE and FqMerger were used to merge the filtered high-quality paired reads into contigs. BLAST was used to align contigs to the IMGT TRBV, TRBD and TRBJ reference genes, and CDR3 was defined following IMGT. Highly expanded clones were defined as clonotypes with a frequency above 0.1%. Shannon entropy was used to measure repertoire diversity, and the Gini coefficient was used to measure V-J evenness. A clonotype found in more than one individual was treated as public. TCRdb cleaned the public reads at Q25 with fastp, built clones with MiXCR and kept in-frame beta chains. Rows with one shared CDR3 protein collapse into an entry with the most common genes and DNA. TCRdb assigned the V and J calls; the authors' analysis was not used. Recorded for this sample are 400,000 to 500,000 distinct CDR3 sequences; roughly 21% of them occurred a single time. The leading ten clones occupy roughly an eighth of the sample.

The receptor was derived from a female donor with Graves disease. The chain employs TRBV5-6 and TRBJ2-3; the D segment might be TRBD1 or TRBD2, since each matches 5 bases. This specimen consisted of peripheral blood mononuclear cells (PBMCs), obtained when the disease was refractory, from a patient treated with antithyroid drugs. DNA sequence: TGTGCCAGCAGCCCCGGGGACGGACGCACAGATACGCAGTATTTT. It specifies CASSPGDGRTDTQYF.